Listed here are 15 T cell receptor beta chains from one sample, sequenced in a study of CD8 T cells in ankylosing spondylitis. Study findings and constraints: Ankylosing spondylitis blood seemed to carry a telltale TCR beta motif made of roughly 8 highly homologous variants.

Each CDR3 protein gets one entry after TCRdb re-called the 5' RACE reads with MiXCR. The data hold around 890,000 distinct CDR3 sequences, with 12% observed a single time. No antigen is known for these receptors. Sequencing was done on a sample of blood, either unsorted or a sorted T cell fraction (not recorded which). The receptors here all came from a male donor with ankylosing spondylitis.

This sequence joins TRBV5-1 and TRBJ2-3; maybe TRBD1 (6 bases). CDR3 size: 17 residues. Trimming left V 1 base short and J 0 bases short, with 15 bases between. The germline V gene has CDR1 SGHRS and CDR2 YFSETQ. CDR3 DNA sequence: TGCGCCAGCAGCTTGATCCCCGACAGGACTAGCACAGATACGCAGTATTTT. Translating it yields CASSLIPDRTSTDTQYF. The full variable domain, in which reference TRBV5-1 and TRBJ2-3 provide the parts outside the CDR3, is KAGVTQTPRYLIKTRGQQVTLSCSPISGHRSVSWYQQTPGQGLQFLFEYFSETQRNKGNFPGRFSGRQFSNSRSEMNVSTLELGDSALYLCASSLIPDRTSTDTQYFGPGTRLTVL.

This clonotype was picked up many times. The V and J genes are TRBV28 and TRBJ2-3; D possibly matches TRBD1 or TRBD2 (5 bases each). The CDR3 sequence is 14 residues long. Trimming pared 5 bases from V and 2 bases from J, leaving 11 bases between. CDR1 is MDHEN and CDR2 is SYDVKM in the germline V gene. CDR3 sequence (DNA): TGTGCCAGCAGTCTGGGACCCGACACAGATACGCAGTATTTT. Amino acids: CASSLGPDTDTQYF.

V usage is TRBV11-2 and J usage is TRBJ2-5; D gene uncertain. CDR3 length: 15 residues. Germline loops: CDR1 SGHAT, CDR2 FQNNGV. Trimming stripped 2 bases from V and 1 base from J, with 11 bases between. The CDR3 nucleotides read TGTGCCAGCAGCTTACCCGGGTTCGGCCAAGAGACCCAGTACTTC. The encoded protein is CASSLPGFGQETQYF.

This clonotype was detected a few times. The chain recombines TRBV20-1 with TRBJ2-3, with 9 positions matching TRBD2. The CDR3 extends over 15 amino acids. Germline V gene data show CDR1 as DFQATT and CDR2 as SNEGSKA (reference sequence). The V segment lost 0 bases and the J segment 3 bases; nucleotides outside the gene matches: 4. The CDR3 reads CSARDWGLATDTQYF. The DNA for the CDR3 is TGCAGTGCTAGAGATTGGGGACTAGCAACAGATACGCAGTATTTT.

This chain connects TRBV7-2 to TRBJ1-2; D perhaps matches TRBD1 (6 bases). Germline V gene sequence: CDR1 SGHTA, CDR2 FQGNSA. The CDR3 has 14 amino acids. Trimming stripped 4 bases from V and 7 bases from J, with 16 bases between. In nucleotides, the CDR3 is TGTGCCAGCAGCTCGCTACAGGGAGATGGTGGCTACACCTTC. As protein: CASSSLQGDGGYTF.

V usage is TRBV5-1 and J usage is TRBJ1-1; 7 bases match TRBD1. CDR1 and CDR2 (germline): SGHRS, YFSETQ. The CDR3 contains 13 residues. J gave up 6 bases and V 6 bases, and 8 bases lay outside the gene matches. This chain's CDR3 is CASTPQGNPEAFF. The CDR3 DNA follows: TGCGCCAGCACCCCACAGGGGAATCCTGAAGCTTTCTTT.

The table lists this clonotype with a few counts. The gene calls are TRBV7-8 and TRBJ2-7, with a tentative D call TRBD1 (6 bases). The germline CDR1 and CDR2 sequences are SGHVS and FQNEAQ. The CDR3 loop spans 14 amino acids. V was clipped by 2 bases and J by 3 bases, with 11 bases between them. The CDR3: CASSLRGYLYEQYF. In DNA form, the CDR3 reads TGTGCCAGCAGCTTAAGGGGGTACCTCTACGAGCAGTACTTC.

This clonotype was counted only a few times. Here the CDR3 reads CASSPTGFHGYTF. The CDR3, as DNA: TGTGCCAGCAGCCCGACAGGGTTCCATGGCTACACCTTC. This rearrangement joins TRBV7-3 to TRBJ1-2; 7 nucleotides match TRBD1. CDR1 SGHTA and CDR2 FQGTGA come from the germline V gene. There are 13 residues in the CDR3. With V trimmed by 5 bases and J by 6 bases, 6 bases remained unmatched. The variable domain in full, completed from reference TRBV7-3 and TRBJ1-2, reads GAGVSQTPSNKVTEKGKYVELRCDPISGHTALYWYRQSLGQGPEFLIYFQGTGAADDSGLPNDRFFAVRPEGSVSTLKIQRTERGDSAVYLCASSPTGFHGYTFGSGTRLTVV.

Comment on this clonotype: One end of the junction varies from germline; a read error may be responsible. The chain employs TRBV7-7 and TRBJ2-7; the match to TRBD2 covers 14 bases. This CDR3 has 15 residues. The germline V gene has CDR1 SSHAT and CDR2 FNYEAQ (reference sequence). CDR3 in amino acids: CASSQGTSGSYEQYF. CDR3 in DNA: TGTGCTAGCAGCCAAGGGACTAGCGGGAGCTACGAGCAGTACTTC.

Only a few counts were recorded for this clonotype. The chain has TRBV7-2 and TRBJ2-3, with D possibly TRBD2 on 5 matching bases. Germline V gene lookup returns CDR1 SGHTA and CDR2 FQGNSA. The CDR3 extends over 14 amino acids. V was clipped by 1 base and J by 7 bases, with 12 bases between them. The CDR3 region is CASSLGPGLNTQYF. The CDR3, as DNA: TGTGCCAGCAGCTTAGGTCCCGGACTGAATACGCAGTATTTT.

This clonotype turned up a few times. The V gene is TRBV4-3, the J gene TRBJ2-1, with D perhaps TRBD2 (5 bases). Per germline, CDR1 LGHNA and CDR2 YSLEER. CDR3 length equals 17 residues. V lost 0 bases to trimming and J lost 0 bases, with 12 bases between them. The CDR3, as DNA: TGCGCCAGCAGCCAAGATCTACGGGGAGACTCCTACAATGAGCAGTTCTTC. Translating gives CASSQDLRGDSYNEQFF.

The chain is built from TRBV7-2 and TRBJ2-2; D perhaps matches TRBD2 (5 bases). V gave up 2 bases and J gave up 5 bases, with 12 bases separating them. The germline V gene encodes CDR1 SGHTA and CDR2 FQGNSA. This CDR3 contains 15 residues. The CDR3 sequence: CASSLRRSLTGELFF. CDR3 DNA sequence: TGTGCCAGCAGCTTAAGGAGGTCCTTAACCGGGGAGCTGTTTTTT. The entire variable domain, with the rest obtained from reference TRBV7-2 and TRBJ2-2, is as follows: GAGVSQSPSNKVTEKGKDVELRCDPISGHTALYWYRQSLGQGLEFLIYFQGNSAPDKSGLPSDRFSAERTGGSVSTLTIQRTQQEDSAVYLCASSLRRSLTGELFFGEGSRLTVL.

The chain carries TRBV9 and TRBJ1-3; possible D gene TRBD1, 5 bases. Between the trimmed V and J ends, which lost 2 bases and 0 bases, there was a span of 9 bases. Looked up from germline, CDR1 is SGDLS and CDR2 is YYNGEE. This CDR3 is built from 15 residues. In DNA form, the CDR3 reads TGTGCCAGCAGCGTTGGACAATTCTCTGGAAACACCATATATTTT. Translation: CASSVGQFSGNTIYF. Drawing the rest from reference TRBV9 and TRBJ1-3, the complete variable domain is DSGVTQTPKHLITATGQRVTLRCSPRSGDLSVYWYQQSLDQGLQFLIQYYNGEERAKGNILERFSAQQFPDLHSELNLSSLELGDSALYFCASSVGQFSGNTIYFGEGSWLTVV.

This chain joins TRBV18 and TRBJ1-2; 10 nucleotides line up with TRBD1. This CDR3 is 15 amino acids long. The V and J ends lost 3 bases and 8 bases, in that order; junction bases with no gene match: 9. CDR1 is KGHSH and CDR2 is LQKENI in the germline V gene. CDR3 nucleotides: TGTGCCAGCTCACCGATCGGGACAGGGGCTCAAGGCTACACCTTC. Protein sequence: CASSPIGTGAQGYTF. The whole variable domain, remainder taken from reference TRBV18 and TRBJ1-2, is NAGVMQNPRHLVRRRGQEARLRCSPMKGHSHVYWYRQLPEEGLKFMVYLQKENIIDESGMPKERFSAEFPKEGPSILRIQQVVRGDSAAYFCASSPIGTGAQGYTFGSGTRLTVV.

This clonotype showed up just a few times. The chain carries TRBV11-2 and TRBJ1-2; 7 nucleotides match TRBD1. From germline, CDR1 is SGHAT and CDR2 FQNNGV. The V segment lost 2 bases and the J segment 6 bases; nucleotides outside the gene matches: 6. There are 14 residues in the CDR3. The CDR3 loop reads CASSLTGTVDGYTF. The CDR3 coding sequence is TGTGCCAGCAGCTTAACTGGGACAGTGGATGGCTACACCTTC.